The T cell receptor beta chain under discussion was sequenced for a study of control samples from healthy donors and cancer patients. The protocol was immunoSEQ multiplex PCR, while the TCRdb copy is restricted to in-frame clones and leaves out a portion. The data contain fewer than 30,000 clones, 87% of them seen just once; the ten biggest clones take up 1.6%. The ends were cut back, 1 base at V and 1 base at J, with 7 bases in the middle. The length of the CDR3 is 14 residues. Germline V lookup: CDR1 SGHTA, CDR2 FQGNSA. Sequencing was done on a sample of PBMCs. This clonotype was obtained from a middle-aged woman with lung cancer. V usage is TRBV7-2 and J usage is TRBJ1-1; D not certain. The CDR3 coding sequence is TGTGCCAGCAGCTTAGTCGCGGGGAACACTGAAGCTTTCTTT. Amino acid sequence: CASSLVAGNTEAFF.